The 21 T cell receptor beta chains given below trace back to one sample, sequenced in a study of CXCR3-negative and CXCR3-positive naive CD8 T cells. All TRB cDNA libraries came from 5' RACE performed with UMI labels. TCRdb re-analyzed the 5' RACE reads; it lists each CDR3 protein once, without DNA. The listing records 100,000 to 150,000 distinct CDR3 sequences. The sequenced material came from naive CXCR3- CD8+ T cells from blood. Subset here: CD45RO-CCR7+CD27+CD95- naive CD8+ T cells lacking CXCR3 (TNR3-). The receptors were sampled from a human donor in good health. Some clones in this sample may be carry-over from other donors' samples.

This chain uses TRBV15 with TRBJ2-5; with no DNA, the TCRdb D assignment of TRBD2 cannot be verified. The germline gives CDR1 LNHNV, CDR2 YYDKDF (reference sequence). The CDR3 is made up of 16 amino acids. The CDR3 loop is CATSRRGTAKQETQYF.

The J gene is TRBJ2-7, the V gene TRBV15; TCRdb designates TRBD1, a call that cannot be tested without DNA. This CDR3 is 14 amino acids long. CDR1 is LNHNV and CDR2 is YYDKDF in the germline V gene (reference sequence). The CDR3 loop reads CATSRVRGAYEQYF.

The rearrangement uses TRBV12-3 or TRBV12-4 and TRBJ2-7. This CDR3 has 12 amino acids. CDR3 sequence reads: CAVGESSYEQYF.

The CDR3 region is CASKFFGTGQETQYF. The gene calls are TRBV28 and TRBJ2-5; TCRdb lists TRBD1, though no DNA is available to test this call. The germline gives CDR1 MDHEN, CDR2 SYDVKM. This CDR3 spans 15 amino acids.

The rearrangement links TRBV9 to TRBJ2-5; the TCRdb call, TRBD2, lacks DNA for checking. The CDR3 contains 12 residues. Germline CDR1 SGDLS, CDR2 YYNGEE. CDR3: CASGGLEETQYF.

The chain links TRBV12-3 or TRBV12-4 to TRBJ1-5; the D gene TCRdb calls, TRBD1, cannot be checked with no DNA. The CDR3 covers 17 residues. This CDR3 is CASSLALTGVPNQPQHF.

The V gene is TRBV6-6, the J gene TRBJ2-7. The CDR3 runs 13 residues. Germline CDR1 and CDR2: MNHNY and SVGAGI (reference sequence). This CDR3 is CASSSVEDYEQYF.

The V call is TRBV7-9, the J call TRBJ2-1; the D gene TCRdb calls, TRBD1, cannot be checked with no DNA. CDR1 SEHNR and CDR2 FQNEAQ come from the germline V gene (reference sequence). The CDR3 extends over 14 amino acids. CDR3 region: CASSPGQATDEQFF.

The chain carries TRBV11-1 and TRBJ2-7; TCRdb proposes TRBD1, but this gene call is untestable without DNA. The CDR3 is made up of 14 amino acids. The germline gives CDR1 SGHAT, CDR2 FQDESV (reference sequence). The CDR3 is CASSRDLRSYEQYF.

The CDR3 loop reads CSAAGGGFGETQYF. The chain uses TRBV29-1 and TRBJ2-5; TCRdb picks TRBD2, but there is no DNA to check that call. The CDR3 runs to 14 residues. CDR1 and CDR2 (germline): SQVTM, ANQGSEA. Filled out from reference TRBV29-1 and TRBJ2-5, the complete variable domain reads SAVISQKPSRDICQRGTSLTIQCQVDSQVTMMFWYRQQPGQSLTLIATANQGSEATYESGFVIDKFPISRPNLTFSTLTVSNMSPEDSSIYLCSAAGGGFGETQYFGPGTRLLVL.

V gene TRBV10-3 combines with J gene TRBJ2-2; TCRdb calls TRBD1, which cannot be checked without DNA. The germline gives CDR1 ENHRY, CDR2 SYGVKD. This CDR3 is built from 16 residues. CDR3 region: CAISEPRGSGTGELFF.

V and J are TRBV7-9 and TRBJ1-1; TCRdb names TRBD1, which stays unverified in the absence of DNA. CDR1 is SEHNR, CDR2 FQNEAQ, per germline (reference sequence). The CDR3 has 16 residues. The CDR3 loop reads CASSPSSPFSSTEAFF.

V is TRBV12-3 or TRBV12-4 and J is TRBJ2-1; TCRdb designates TRBD1, a call that cannot be tested without DNA. The CDR3 sequence is 15 residues long. The CDR3 spells CASSSLRDLDNEQFF.

The J gene is TRBJ1-2, the V gene TRBV5-1; TCRdb names TRBD1, which stays unverified in the absence of DNA. Germline lookup yields CDR1 SGHRS and CDR2 YFSETQ. The CDR3 is 19 amino acids. CDR3 amino acids: CASSLVMEDEPPLHYGYTF.

The J gene is TRBJ2-5, the V gene TRBV7-9; TCRdb's D call of TRBD2 is untestable without DNA. The length of the CDR3 is 14 residues. The germline V gene has CDR1 SEHNR and CDR2 FQNEAQ (reference sequence). The CDR3: CASSPAGREETQYF. The full variable domain, with the rest looked up from reference TRBV7-9 and TRBJ2-5, is DTGVSQNPRHKITKRGQNVTFRCDPISEHNRLYWYRQTLGQGPEFLTYFQNEAQLEKSRLLSDRFSAERPKGSFSTLEIQRTEQGDSAMYLCASSPAGREETQYFGPGTRLLVL.

The chain recombines TRBV28 with TRBJ2-5. CDR1 is MDHEN, CDR2 SYDVKM, per germline. The CDR3 is 12 residues long. The CDR3 is CASSSTDETQYF.

V is TRBV29-1 and J is TRBJ2-7. The CDR3 has 15 residues. The germline gives CDR1 SQVTM, CDR2 ANQGSEA. The CDR3 spells CSVEDSRGRSYEQYF.

V and J are TRBV6-2 or TRBV6-3 and TRBJ2-3. Germline V gives CDR1 MNHEY, CDR2 SVGEGT. The CDR3 extends over 11 amino acids. The CDR3 loop reads CASSYDDTQYF.

The chain uses TRBV24-1 and TRBJ2-3. Germline loops: CDR1 KGHDR, CDR2 SFDVKD. This CDR3 spans 15 amino acids. Here the CDR3 reads CATSDLRQGSDTQYF.

The rearrangement joins TRBV6-2 or TRBV6-3 to TRBJ2-7. Germline CDR1 MNHEY, CDR2 SVGEGT. This CDR3 spans 12 amino acids. CDR3 sequence: CASSYVAYEQYF.

V is TRBV5-4 and J is TRBJ1-1. The CDR3 length is 12 residues. CDR1 SGHNT and CDR2 YYREEE come from the germline V gene (reference sequence). CDR3: CASSSKGTEAFF.